This T cell receptor beta chain is from a study of PD-L1 blockade in urothelial cancer. Across the study: Male patients with bladder-origin urothelial cancer numbered about 90% of the roughly 29. Counts from blood samples showed a median of 141,255 T cells.

The assay was immunoSEQ multiplex PCR, and TCRdb's table has in-frame clones only and misses some. The sample shows 45,000 to 55,000 clones, around 82% of them seen only once. Noted time point: peripheral blood 6 weeks after treatment start. Trimming left V 0 bases short and J 5 bases short, with 13 bases between. The length of the CDR3 is 16 residues. CDR1 LGHNA and CDR2 YSLEER come from the germline V gene. The chain has TRBV4-3 and TRBJ2-2; a weak D match, TRBD1 (6 bases). This sequence was found in a man aged 50-60 years with urothelial cancer. Material: PBMCs, obtained around atezolizumab (anti-PD-L1) treatment. The CDR3 protein is CASSQDLAGETGELFF. The CDR3 nucleotides read TGCGCCAGCAGCCAAGATCTGGCAGGGGAAACCGGGGAGCTGTTTTTT.